This T cell receptor (beta chain) was captured by sequencing in a study of neurological immune-mediated disorders. Study-level results: The absence of shared CDR3 amino acid sequences among expanded clones across subjects suggests private repertoires in all groups.

Time point here: technical triplicate 2. Germline V gene lookup returns CDR1 SGHRS and CDR2 YFSETQ. This CDR3 spans 18 amino acids. J lost 0 bases, V lost 3 bases, and 8 bases had no gene match. This clonotype was recorded at least ten times. What it binds is unknown. 5'RACE with 10-nucleotide random UMIs generated the cDNA. TCRdb ran MiXCR on the 5' RACE reads and lists one entry per CDR3 protein. The sample shows about 59,000 distinct CDR3 sequences, nearly 25% of them seen only once. The sequence came from a man between 60 and 75 years old with HTLV-1-associated myelopathy (HAM/TSP). The chain employs TRBV5-1 and TRBJ1-3; 11 bases match TRBD1. The sample taken for sequencing was PBMCs. The CDR3 loop is CASSSLPGTGGSGNTIYF. In nucleotides, the CDR3 is TGCGCCAGCAGCTCCCTCCCGGGGACAGGGGGCTCTGGAAACACCATATATTTT.